Below, 12 T cell receptor beta chains from the same sample are listed, as sequenced in a study of regulatory T cells in long-lasting Graves disease (dated by TCRdb to about 2021). The library was obtained by multiplex PCR. The listed sequencing device is Illumina HiSeq 4000. TCR beta libraries were built with iRepertoire HTBI primers and Arm-PCR amplification of CDR3 regions. The public reads were quality trimmed at Q25 with fastp and then assembled into clones with MiXCR by TCRdb, keeping productive beta chains. Rows are unified per CDR3 protein, each entry keeping the most common DNA and genes. This sample has approximately 310,000 distinct CDR3 sequences in its table, and about a sixth of those were observed once. The biggest ten clones account for more than 30% of the sample. Taken with the paper, the label for time point translates to: newly diagnosed GD, antithyroid drugs for less than 3 months. For both TCR sequencing and RNA sequencing, RNA was extracted from PBMCs in TRIzol.

Sample: peripheral blood mononuclear cells (PBMCs), taken at new diagnosis, from a patient treated with antithyroid drugs. These TCRs come from a female donor with Graves disease.

The genes are TRBV7-2 and TRBJ2-6; D is unclear. Trimming removed 4 bases from V and 4 bases from J, with 5 bases in between. The length of the CDR3 is 13 residues. Germline V lookup: CDR1 SGHTA, CDR2 FQGNSA. DNA of the CDR3: TGTGCCAGCAGCTCGGCGGGGGCCAACGTCCTGACTTTC. Residues: CASSSAGANVLTF. Using reference TRBV7-2 and TRBJ2-6 for the parts outside the CDR3, the full variable domain is GAGVSQSPSNKVTEKGKDVELRCDPISGHTALYWYRQSLGQGLEFLIYFQGNSAPDKSGLPSDRFSAERTGGSVSTLTIQRTQQEDSAVYLCASSSAGANVLTFGAGSRLTVL.

This clonotype was recorded many times. The CDR3 DNA reads as TGTGCCAGCAGCTTCCCCGGGAGCCAAGAGACCCAGTACTTC. This translates into CASSFPGSQETQYF. The chain employs TRBV7-9 and TRBJ2-5; D is possibly TRBD2 (6 bases). The CDR3 has 14 residues. Trimming removed 3 bases from V and 1 base from J, with 9 bases in between. Germline values: CDR1 SEHNR, CDR2 FQNEAQ (reference sequence). Complete variable domain (other parts from reference TRBV7-9 and TRBJ2-5): DTGVSQNPRHKITKRGQNVTFRCDPISEHNRLYWYRQTLGQGPEFLTYFQNEAQLEKSRLLSDRFSAERPKGSFSTLEIQRTEQGDSAMYLCASSFPGSQETQYFGPGTRLLVL.

This clonotype showed up many times. The chain uses TRBV11-1 and TRBJ2-2; tentative D call: TRBD2 (6 bases). Germline V gene sequence: CDR1 SGHAT, CDR2 FQDESV (reference sequence). V gave up 3 bases and J gave up 4 bases, with 9 bases separating them. CDR3 length: 14 amino acids. The CDR3 nucleotides are TGTGCCAGCAGCTTTAGCGGAGCCACCGGGGAGCTGTTTTTT. This encodes CASSFSGATGELFF.

This clonotype was recorded only once. This sequence may be a read error, since a much larger clone differs from it by one base. The rearrangement joins TRBV3-1 to TRBJ2-7, with TRBD2 matching 13 bases. CDR1 is LGHDT and CDR2 is YNNKEL in the germline V gene (reference sequence). This CDR3 contains 20 residues. In nucleotides, the CDR3 is TGTGCCAGAAGCCAAGTAGTGGGACTAGCGGGATCGGCGGGCTTCTACGAGCAGTACTTC. Protein: CARSQVVGLAGSAGFYEQYF.

CDR3 amino acids: CASTPRASGTYNEQFF. CDR3 sequence (DNA): TGTGCCAGCACCCCCCGGGCTAGCGGGACCTACAATGAGCAGTTCTTC. The chain employs TRBV2 and TRBJ2-1; 9 nucleotides align to TRBD2. CDR3 length: 16 residues. The V gene's germline CDR1 is SNHLY and CDR2 FYNNEI. Trimming took 7 bases from V and 2 from J; bases not matched to a gene: 9.

This sequence joins TRBV16 and TRBJ2-7; tentative D call: TRBD2 (5 bases). CDR1 and CDR2 (germline): KGHSY, FQNENV. The CDR3 has 13 residues. Trimming removed 3 bases from V and 4 bases from J, with 10 bases in between. The CDR3 DNA is TGTGCCAGCAGCCACGCGGAGGAATACGAGCAGTACTTC. Its protein is CASSHAEEYEQYF.

Notes on this clonotype: A far larger clone is a single base away, which makes a read error likely. This rearrangement joins TRBV2 to TRBJ2-3; 7 bases line up with TRBD1. Germline V lookup: CDR1 SNHLY, CDR2 FYNNEI. The CDR3 extends over 15 amino acids. The CDR3 DNA follows: TGTGCCAGCAGTCCTAGACAGGGAAGCATAGATACGCAGTATTTT. This sequence encodes CASSPRQGSIDTQYF.

CDR3 sequence reads: CASSLGAGGAQHF. The CDR3, as DNA: TGTGCCAGCAGCTTGGGGGCAGGGGGGGCCCAGCATTTT. The chain combines TRBV7-6 with TRBJ1-5, with 7 bases matching TRBD1. CDR1 and CDR2 (germline): SGHVS, FNYEAQ. The V and J ends lost 3 bases and 11 bases, in that order; junction bases with no gene match: 7. This CDR3 is 13 amino acids long.

There are a few counts of this clonotype. The gene calls are TRBV5-4 and TRBJ1-2; no clear D gene. Germline V CDR1 and CDR2: SGHNT, YYREEE (reference sequence). V lost 2 bases and J lost 4, with 15 bases in between. The CDR3 is 15 amino acids. The DNA for the CDR3 is TGTGCCAGCAGCTTAGAAACGGCGAGTCTCTATGGCTACACCTTC. Translated: CASSLETASLYGYTF.

At least ten counts were recorded for this clonotype. The chain employs TRBV28 and TRBJ2-7; D is uncertain. Germline-derived CDR1 and CDR2 are MDHEN and SYDVKM. V was cut by 1 base and J by 7 bases, with 14 bases left in between. The CDR3 contains 14 residues. CDR3 in amino acids: CASSLLVVKREQYF. The CDR3 bases are TGTGCCAGCAGTTTATTGGTGGTAAAGAGGGAGCAGTACTTC.

This clonotype was counted at least ten times. The J gene is TRBJ1-2, the V gene TRBV11-2; D is possibly TRBD1 (5 bases). The ends were cut back, 2 bases at V and 7 bases at J, with 11 bases in the middle. The CDR3 extends over 13 amino acids. Germline V gene data show CDR1 as SGHAT and CDR2 as FQNNGV. In nucleotides, the CDR3 is TGTGCCAGCAGCTTATTAGGGACGGTTGGCTACACCTTC. It specifies CASSLLGTVGYTF.

The table lists this clonotype with many counts. V is TRBV20-1 and J is TRBJ2-3; tentative D call: TRBD1 (5 bases). The germline V gene has CDR1 DFQATT and CDR2 SNEGSKA (reference sequence). The V end lost 3 bases, the J end lost 0 bases, and 7 bases lay between the germline ends. The CDR3 sequence is 13 residues long. CDR3 in amino acids: CSASPGSTDTQYF. The DNA for the CDR3 is TGCAGTGCTAGCCCAGGGAGCACAGATACGCAGTATTTT.